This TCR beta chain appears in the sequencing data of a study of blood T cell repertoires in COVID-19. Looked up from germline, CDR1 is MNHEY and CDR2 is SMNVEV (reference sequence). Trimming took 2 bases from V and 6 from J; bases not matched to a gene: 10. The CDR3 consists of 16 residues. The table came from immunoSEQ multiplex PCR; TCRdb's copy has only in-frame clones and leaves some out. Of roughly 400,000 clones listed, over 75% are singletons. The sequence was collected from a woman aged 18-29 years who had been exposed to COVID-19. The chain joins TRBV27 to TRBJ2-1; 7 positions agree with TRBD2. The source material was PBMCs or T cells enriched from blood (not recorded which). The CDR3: CASSLAAGLRVNEQFF. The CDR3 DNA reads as TGTGCCAGCAGTTTAGCCGCGGGACTAAGAGTCAATGAGCAGTTCTTC.